The TCR beta chain under discussion was sequenced for a study of neoadjuvant anti-PD-1 for oral cavity cancer. Study context: Non-progressing patients received a fourth nivolumab dose near day 43, then surgery on days 50-56.

The table came from immunoSEQ multiplex PCR; TCRdb's copy has only in-frame clones and leaves some out. The table includes some 10,000 clones, roughly 62% detected once. Regarding time point: after neoadjuvant nivolumab, at surgical resection. Stage II-IVA oral cavity squamous cell carcinoma was new and untreated by systemic or radiation therapy. Analysis of PBMCs was direct, with no culture step. Findings and limits, study-wide: Post-nivolumab, blood T cell clonality was significantly elevated in non-responders.

The CDR3 sequence is 14 residues long. Germline assignment: CDR1 ENHRY and CDR2 SYGVKD. With V trimmed by 7 bases and J by 2 bases, 5 bases remained unmatched. With respect to this clone: Its target is not known.

The input for sequencing was PBMCs, taken after nivolumab (anti-PD-1) treatment. The chain joins TRBV10-3 to TRBJ2-7; TRBD2 aligns across 10 bases. The TCR comes from a person aged 35-79 years with oral cavity squamous cell carcinoma. CDR3 residues: CAITQREGTYEQYF. The CDR3, as DNA: TGTGCCATCACCCAGCGGGAGGGCACCTACGAGCAGTACTTC.